This note documents a single T cell receptor beta chain sequence. The antigen remains undetermined. TCRdb redid the calling of the RT-PCR reads with MiXCR, one entry per CDR3 protein. The table has about 540,000 distinct CDR3 sequences, around a quarter seen once. These data originate in a study of response to subunit inactivated influenza vaccine. Study outcomes and limitations: Each seasonal influenza vaccination recruits few new T cells, the authors suggested.

V lost 4 bases and J lost 4, with 10 bases in between. Germline V CDR1 and CDR2: MNHEY, SVGAGI. This CDR3 comprises 13 residues. The same specimen was also included in a second study, on T cells expressing NK-cell markers. That work states: The cDNA for TCR beta came from 5'RACE template switching with UMIs. A range of about 1.0-8% of CD8+ T cells consisted of dominant NKG2C+ clonotypes in 5 to 7 donors. The CD3+CD56-NKG2C+ fraction of a handful of donors was likewise dominated by these clonotypes. It was still unclear whether expanded NKG2C+ T cell clones were HCMV specific.

Sample: CD4+ T cells sorted from PBMCs, taken 11 to 12 days after vaccination. The J gene is TRBJ2-5, the V gene TRBV6-5; D unclear. The TCR sequence derives from a man aged 50-59 years who received an inactivated influenza vaccine. The CDR3 sequence: CASSSWLRETQYF. CDR3 nucleotide sequence: TGTGCCAGCAGTTCCTGGCTTCGAGAGACCCAGTACTTC.